The rows below give T cell receptor beta chains drawn from one sample of a study of vaccination effects on CD4 cells after COVID-19. No cognate antigen is known for these TCRs. Repertoires were generated with immunoSEQ multiplex PCR, while TCRdb's copy carries only in-frame clones and drops some. The data contain approximately 30,000 clones, roughly 78% of them singletons. Specimen: CD4+ T cells from PBMCs cultured with HCoV-NL63 spike peptides, collected after COVID-19 vaccination. These receptors were obtained from a human donor who received a COVID-19 vaccine. Some clones in this sample may be carry-over from other donors' samples. Each CDR3 is given with its conserved first and last residue. The order of the fields is clone size, J gene, D gene, V gene, CDR3 DNA, CDR3 protein. D genes are given only for firm matches. Some rows mark clone size as missing; the rest say once, few, many or name a class of expanded clone.

NA,TRBJ1-1,NA,TRBV19,TGTGCCAGTAGCCAATACGACGGAACTGAAGCTTTCTTT,CASSQYDGTEAFF
NA,TRBJ2-5,NA,TRBV9,TGTGCCAGCAGCGGCCCTGGGATAGAGACCCAGTACTTC,CASSGPGIETQYF
once,TRBJ1-2,TRBD1,TRBV28,TGTGCCAGCAGTACGGGACAGCCGTTTCTGCGGGGCTACACCTTC,CASSTGQPFLRGYTF
NA,TRBJ2-3,TRBD1,TRBV30,TGTGCCTGGAGTCTTGGTATCAGGGGGCCGGGGAATACGCAGTATTTT,CAWSLGIRGPGNTQYF
NA,TRBJ1-1,TRBD1,TRBV3-1/TRBV3-2,TGTGCCAGCAGCCCTACAGGGGGCGCAGGGACTGAAGCTTTCTTT,CASSPTGGAGTEAFF
NA,TRBJ2-2,TRBD2,TRBV10-3,TGTGCCATCAGTGAGTCGTTTTGGGGGGGAAGCACCGGGGAGCTGTTTTTT,CAISESFWGGSTGELFF
NA,TRBJ1-5,TRBD1,TRBV27,TGTGCCAGCAGGCCGACAGGGCGCAATCAGCCCCAGCATTTT,CASRPTGRNQPQHF
NA,TRBJ1-2,NA,TRBV21-1,TGTGCCAGCAGCAGGGTCCGACAGGGCGAAGGCTATGGCTACACCTTC,CASSRVRQGEGYGYTF
NA,TRBJ2-5,NA,TRBV28,TGTGCCAGCAGTTTATCTGGCCGCGAGACCCAGTACTTC,CASSLSGRETQYF
NA,TRBJ2-2,NA,TRBV10-1,TGCGCCAGCAGTGACCGCCGTGGGGCTAACACCGGGGAGCTGTTTTTT,CASSDRRGANTGELFF
NA,TRBJ1-1,NA,TRBV3-1/TRBV3-2,TGTGCCAGCAGCCAAGATCGGGGCCCTGAAGCTTTCTTT,CASSQDRGPEAFF
NA,TRBJ2-3,TRBD2,TRBV4-2,TGTGCCAGCAGCCAGGGACTAGCGGGCACAGATACGCAGTATTTT,CASSQGLAGTDTQYF
NA,TRBJ1-6,NA,TRBV7-3,TGTGCCAGCAGCACTTCCCGAGGATCACCCCTCCACTTT,CASSTSRGSPLHF
few,TRBJ2-3,NA,TRBV6-6,TGTGCCAGCAGTCAGATTGGGACAGATACGCAGTATTTT,CASSQIGTDTQYF
few,TRBJ1-5,NA,TRBV18,TGTGCCAGCTCACCACGTGGACAGAGTGACAATCAGCCCCAGCATTTT,CASSPRGQSDNQPQHF
NA,TRBJ2-1,TRBD2,TRBV19,TGTGCCAGTAGTTTTAGCGGGGGATACTACAATGAGCAGTTCTTC,CASSFSGGYYNEQFF